A selection of T cell receptor beta chains follows, all from one sample in a study of T cell responses to AZD1222 COVID-19 vaccine. Data came from immunoSEQ multiplex PCR; TCRdb stores just in-frame clones and leaves some out. The profile shows roughly 160,000 clones, 85% to 90% of them singletons. This material consisted of peripheral blood, taken 28 days after the second AZD1222 dose. These receptors all stem from an adult who received the AZD1222 COVID-19 vaccine. Each CDR3 is given with its conserved first and last residue. The D gene is left open where the match is weak. Not all rows give a size; the values are once, few, many and, for expanded clones, a class.

D	V	size	J	DNA	CDR3
TRBD1	TRBV29-1	.	TRBJ2-5	TGCAGCGGGGGACCGGGACAGGGACAAGAGACCCAGTACTTC	CSGGPGQGQETQYF
TRBD1	TRBV4-2	few	TRBJ1-1	TGTGCCAGCAGCCCGCTAGGCCTGCTAGCAGGGGGCGGGGGCACTGAAGCTTTCTTT	CASSPLGLLAGGGGTEAFF
.	TRBV10-3	.	TRBJ2-1	TGTGCCATCAGTGAGTCGTGGTCGGGGTCCATAAATGAGCAGTTCTTC	CAISESWSGSINEQFF
.	TRBV7-8	.	TRBJ1-5	TGTGCCAGCAGCCCTACAGGCAGGGGCGAAGGCCAGCCCCAGCATTTT	CASSPTGRGEGQPQHF
.	TRBV7-9	.	TRBJ1-2	TGTGCCAGCAGCTCCTGGACAGTGAGCTATGGCTACACCTTC	CASSSWTVSYGYTF
TRBD1	TRBV19	.	TRBJ1-3	TGTGCCACCCACAGGGGACGTGGAAACACCATATATTTT	CATHRGRGNTIYF
TRBD2	TRBV4-1	.	TRBJ2-5	TGCGCCAGCAGCCAAGTACCGGGGGGAGAGACCCAGTACTTC	CASSQVPGGETQYF
.	TRBV6-1	.	TRBJ1-2	TGTGCCAGCAGTGAACTAGAGTTTGGACCTACCTATGGCTACACCTTC	CASSELEFGPTYGYTF
TRBD2	TRBV6-1	few	TRBJ2-5	TGTGCCAGCAGTGAATCGACTAGCGGGGGGCGGAGAGAGACCCAGTACTTC	CASSESTSGGRRETQYF
TRBD2	TRBV15	.	TRBJ2-1	TGTGCCACCAGCAGAGATGGGGGGGGTACCTACAATGAGCAGTTCTTC	CATSRDGGGTYNEQFF
.	TRBV7-2	.	TRBJ2-2	TGTGCCAGCAGCTCACTAGCTCTAGTAACCGGGGAGCTGTTTTTT	CASSSLALVTGELFF
.	TRBV5-4	.	TRBJ1-3	TGTGCCAGCAGCTTAAAAGGATCTGGAAACACCATATATTTT	CASSLKGSGNTIYF
TRBD1	TRBV19	.	TRBJ1-2	TGTGCCAGTAGTATAGGTGCAGGGGGGGATTCGGGCTACACCTTC	CASSIGAGGDSGYTF
.	TRBV4-2	.	TRBJ2-7	TGTGCCAGCAGCCAAGAAGGGTCCAAGACCTACGAGCAGTACTTC	CASSQEGSKTYEQYF
TRBD1	TRBV5-5	.	TRBJ1-4	TGTGCCAGCAGTTCACAGGGGAACCCCGCGGCGACAGGAAAACTGTTTTTT	CASSSQGNPAATGKLFF
.	TRBV6-5	.	TRBJ2-3	TGTGCCAGCAGTTACTCCAGGGAGACAGATACGCAGTATTTT	CASSYSRETDTQYF
TRBD2	TRBV3-1/TRBV3-2	.	TRBJ2-6	TGTGCCAGCAGCCAGCCGGGCGGGGGGAGGGGGGCCAACGTCCTGACTTTC	CASSQPGGGRGANVLTF
.	TRBV12-5	.	TRBJ2-3	TGTGCTAGTGTGTCAGTGAGCACAGATACGCAGTATTTT	CASVSVSTDTQYF
.	TRBV6-1	.	TRBJ2-2	TGTGCCAGCAGTGAACAAACGGGGGCTCCCGGGGAGCTGTTTTTT	CASSEQTGAPGELFF
.	TRBV24-1	.	TRBJ2-3	TGTGCCACCAGTGATATCGGGGGAGGATCCACAGATACGCAGTATTTT	CATSDIGGGSTDTQYF
.	TRBV12-3/TRBV12-4	.	TRBJ1-2	TGTGCCAGCAGTTTCCGGAGCTATGGCTACACCTTC	CASSFRSYGYTF
.	TRBV2	.	TRBJ1-6	TGTGCCAGCAGTCCGAGCTATTCCAATTCACCCCTCCACTTT	CASSPSYSNSPLHF
.	TRBV6-5	.	TRBJ1-2	TGTGCCAGCAGTTACTTGAACCCCAGGGGCTACACCTTC	CASSYLNPRGYTF
.	TRBV6-5	.	TRBJ1-1	TGTGCCAGCAGTTACCCAGGGGACTCAACCACTGAAGCTTTCTTT	CASSYPGDSTTEAFF
.	TRBV19	.	TRBJ1-1	TGTGCCAGTAGGAGAGGGAACACTGAAGCTTTCTTT	CASRRGNTEAFF
.	TRBV11-3	.	TRBJ2-1	TGTGCCAGCAGCCAGATGGGAACAGGGAGCTCCTACAATGAGCAGTTCTTC	CASSQMGTGSSYNEQFF
.	TRBV30	.	TRBJ2-7	TGTGCCTGGAGTGTACTACAGGGGCAGTACTTC	CAWSVLQGQYF
.	TRBV5-1	once	TRBJ2-7	TGCGCCAGCAGCCTGGGAGTAGGGTCCTACGAGCAGTACTTC	CASSLGVGSYEQYF
.	TRBV5-5	.	TRBJ2-1	TGTGCCAGCAGGATGGATCCGGGTTACAATGAGCAGTTCTTC	CASRMDPGYNEQFF
.	TRBV11-2	.	TRBJ1-6	TGTGCCAGCAGCTATCAGGATAATTCACCCCTCCACTTT	CASSYQDNSPLHF
TRBD1	TRBV6-5	.	TRBJ1-2	TGTGCCAGCAGGGGGACAGGGTACAACTATGGCTACACCTTC	CASRGTGYNYGYTF
.	TRBV12-3/TRBV12-4	.	TRBJ2-5	TGTGCCAGCAGCCCCACTTCACGGACCCAGTACTTC	CASSPTSRTQYF
TRBD2	TRBV5-4	.	TRBJ2-2	TGTGCCAGCAGCCTGATGACTAGCGGGGTCGGCGCCGGGGAGCTGTTTTTT	CASSLMTSGVGAGELFF
.	TRBV6-5	.	TRBJ1-2	TGTGCCAGCAGTTACGGGACACCAAGTGGCTACACCTTC	CASSYGTPSGYTF
.	TRBV5-1	.	TRBJ2-3	TGCGCCAGCAGCTTGGGTGGACAGCTAAGCACAGATACGCAGTATTTT	CASSLGGQLSTDTQYF
.	TRBV19	.	TRBJ2-7	TGTGCCAGTAGCCCAACCCGGGACGCCTACGAGCAGTACTTC	CASSPTRDAYEQYF
.	TRBV4-1	.	TRBJ1-1	TGCGCCAGCAGCCAAGACAGGACGAACACTGAAGCTTTCTTT	CASSQDRTNTEAFF
.	TRBV12-3/TRBV12-4	.	TRBJ1-1	TGTGCCAGCAGTACAAAACAGGGTGGTCGAGCTTTCTTT	CASSTKQGGRAFF
.	TRBV7-9	.	TRBJ2-1	TGTGCCAGCAGCCCCCGATGGAATGAGCAGTTCTTC	CASSPRWNEQFF
.	TRBV30	.	TRBJ1-5	TGTGCCTGGGGGGAAAATCAGCCCCAGCATTTT	CAWGENQPQHF
.	TRBV11-2	.	TRBJ2-4	TGTGCCAGCAGCACCCGGAGGGGTGAGCCGCACTTGAGCATTCAGTACTTC	CASSTRRGEPHLSIQYF
.	TRBV4-1	few	TRBJ1-1	TGCGCCAGCAGCCAAGAAGGACAACTTTTCTTT	CASSQEGQLFF
TRBD1	TRBV6-4	.	TRBJ1-6	TGTGCCCAACGGGACAGTAGCTCCTATAATTCACCCCTCCACTTT	CAQRDSSSYNSPLHF
.	TRBV5-1	.	TRBJ1-3	TGCGCCAGCAGCTTGGATGCCCACCTCGGCCGCGATTCTGGAAACACCATATATTTT	CASSLDAHLGRDSGNTIYF
.	TRBV14	once	TRBJ2-1	TGTGCCAGCAGCCAAGGAGGTTATAGTTCGTGGTTCTTC	CASSQGGYSSWFF
.	TRBV9	.	TRBJ2-7	TGTGCCAGCAGCGTAGCGAGCGACCCTTCCTACGAGCAGTACTTC	CASSVASDPSYEQYF
.	TRBV7-9	once	TRBJ1-1	TGTGCCAGCAGCTCCACCCGACTTCTCCGGGAGGCTGAAGCTTTCTTT	CASSSTRLLREAEAFF
.	TRBV29-1	few	TRBJ2-1	TGCAGCGTTGAATCCTCGGGCGGTACCAGTGAGGTCTTC	CSVESSGGTSEVF
.	TRBV7-9	.	TRBJ1-1	TGTGCCAGCAGCTTGGGGGTCGGACGGTCGGCTTTCTTT	CASSLGVGRSAFF
TRBD1	TRBV5-6	.	TRBJ1-4	TGTGCCAGCAGCAGGACAGGGGATGAAAAACTGTTTTTT	CASSRTGDEKLFF
.	TRBV5-4	.	TRBJ2-1	TGTGCCAGCAGCTTAGGCAATGAGCAGTTCTTC	CASSLGNEQFF
.	TRBV11-2	.	TRBJ2-7	TGTGCCAGCAGCTTGGCGAGGGGGGGGTACGAGCAGTACTTC	CASSLARGGYEQYF
.	TRBV19	.	TRBJ2-2	TGTGCCGGCCGCAAAAGCGACACGGGGACCGGGGAGCTGTTTTTT	CAGRKSDTGTGELFF
TRBD2	TRBV19	few	TRBJ2-7	TGTGCCAGTAGCTTGACAGCGGGGGGTTCCTACGAGCAGTACTTC	CASSLTAGGSYEQYF
.	TRBV10-1	.	TRBJ2-1	TGCGCCAGCAGTGAAGGGGTAATTGGGCCATACAATGAGCAGTTCTTC	CASSEGVIGPYNEQFF
.	TRBV15	.	TRBJ2-2	TGTGCCACCAGCAGAGGAAGGGGGGCAGACACCGGGGAGCTGTTTTTT	CATSRGRGADTGELFF
TRBD1	TRBV6-6	.	TRBJ1-5	TGTGCCAGCAGATCAAACCGGGACAGCAGAGAGCCCCAGCATTTT	CASRSNRDSREPQHF